This TCR beta chain was profiled in a study of beta chain features in type 1 diabetes. For the study at large: Age, gender, cell numbers and subset yield matched between patients and controls.

The authors reverse transcribed all of the isolated RNA, so sequencing captured expressed TCRB transcripts. Libraries were prepared by immunoSEQ multiplex PCR; TCRdb keeps only in-frame clonotypes and omits some of them. The sample has 130,000 to 150,000 clones, around 9.3% seen once. Isolation of CD4+ naive, central memory, regulatory and stem cell-like memory cells was achieved by sorting via CD45RO/CCR7/CD25/CD127/CD95/CD27. This CDR3 is 15 amino acids long. Germline V lookup: CDR1 SGHNT, CDR2 YENEEA. V gave up 5 bases and J gave up 8 bases; unmatched junction bases: 7. The chain recombines TRBV11-3 with TRBJ2-1; 12 positions match TRBD2. Sequencing input: naive CD4+ T cells from blood. The clonotype comes from a man aged 18 to 29 in good health. The CDR3 bases are TGTGCCAGCAGCGCACTAGCGGGGGGCAATGATGAGCAGTTCTTC. This codes for CASSALAGGNDEQFF.